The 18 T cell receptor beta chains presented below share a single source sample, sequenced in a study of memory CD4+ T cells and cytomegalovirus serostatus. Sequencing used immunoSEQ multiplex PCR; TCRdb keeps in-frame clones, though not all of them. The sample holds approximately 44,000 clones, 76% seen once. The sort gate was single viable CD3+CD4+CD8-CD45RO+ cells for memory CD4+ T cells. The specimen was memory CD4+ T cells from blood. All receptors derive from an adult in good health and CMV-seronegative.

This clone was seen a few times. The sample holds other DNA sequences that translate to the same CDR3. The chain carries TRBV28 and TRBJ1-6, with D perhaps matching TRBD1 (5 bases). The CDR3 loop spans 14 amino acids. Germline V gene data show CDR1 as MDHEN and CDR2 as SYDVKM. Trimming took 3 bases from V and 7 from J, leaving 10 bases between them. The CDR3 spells CASSLPGPNSPLHF. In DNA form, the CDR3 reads TGTGCCAGCAGTTTGCCGGGGCCAAATTCACCCCTCCACTTT.

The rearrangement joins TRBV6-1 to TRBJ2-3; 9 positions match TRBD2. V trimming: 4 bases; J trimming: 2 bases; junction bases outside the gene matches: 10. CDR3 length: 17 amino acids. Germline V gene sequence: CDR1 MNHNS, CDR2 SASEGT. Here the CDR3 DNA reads TGTGCCAGCAGTGTAATTGGACTAGCGAGGGACACAGATACGCAGTATTTT. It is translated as CASSVIGLARDTDTQYF.

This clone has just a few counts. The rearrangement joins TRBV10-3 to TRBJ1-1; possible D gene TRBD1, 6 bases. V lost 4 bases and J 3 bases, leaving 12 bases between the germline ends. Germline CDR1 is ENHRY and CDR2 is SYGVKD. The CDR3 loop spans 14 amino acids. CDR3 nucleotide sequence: TGTGCCATCAGTGCCGCAGGGGACGACACTGAAGCTTTCTTT. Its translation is CAISAAGDDTEAFF.

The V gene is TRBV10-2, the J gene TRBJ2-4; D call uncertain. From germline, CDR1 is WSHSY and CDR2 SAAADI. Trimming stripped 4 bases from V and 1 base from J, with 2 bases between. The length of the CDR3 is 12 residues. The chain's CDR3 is CASSGAKNIQYF. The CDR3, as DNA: TGCGCCAGCAGTGGGGCCAAAAACATTCAGTACTTC.

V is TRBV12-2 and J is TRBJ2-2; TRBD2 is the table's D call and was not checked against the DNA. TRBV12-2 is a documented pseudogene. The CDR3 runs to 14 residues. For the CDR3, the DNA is TGTGCAAGTCGCTTAGCCTTATGTAATATCTGGCTGTTTTTT. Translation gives CASRLALCNIWLFF.

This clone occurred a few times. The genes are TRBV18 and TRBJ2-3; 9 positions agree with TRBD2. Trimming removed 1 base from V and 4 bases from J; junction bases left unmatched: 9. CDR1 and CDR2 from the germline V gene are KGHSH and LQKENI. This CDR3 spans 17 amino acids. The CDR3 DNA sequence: TGTGCCAGCTCACCACGCGTTTCCAGCGGGGGGCCAGATACGCAGTATTTT. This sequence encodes CASSPRVSSGGPDTQYF.

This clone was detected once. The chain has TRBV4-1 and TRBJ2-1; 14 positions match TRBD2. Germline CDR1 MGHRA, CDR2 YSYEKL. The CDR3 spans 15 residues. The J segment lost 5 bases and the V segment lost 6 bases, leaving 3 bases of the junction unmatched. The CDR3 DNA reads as TGCGCCAGCAGAGCGGGACTAGCGGGGGACAATGAGCAGTTCTTC. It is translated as CASRAGLAGDNEQFF.

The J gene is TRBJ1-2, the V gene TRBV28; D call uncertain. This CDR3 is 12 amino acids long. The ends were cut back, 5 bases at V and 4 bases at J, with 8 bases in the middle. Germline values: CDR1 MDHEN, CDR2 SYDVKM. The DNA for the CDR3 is TGTGCCAGCAGTCCGGTGGGCTATGGCTACACCTTC. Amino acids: CASSPVGYGYTF.

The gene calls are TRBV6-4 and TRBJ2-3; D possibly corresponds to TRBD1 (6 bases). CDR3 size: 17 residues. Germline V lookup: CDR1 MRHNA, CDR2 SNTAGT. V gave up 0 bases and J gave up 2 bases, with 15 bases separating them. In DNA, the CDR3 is TGTGCCAGCAGTGACTCAGAAGGGACACCATACACAGATACGCAGTATTTT. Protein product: CASSDSEGTPYTDTQYF.

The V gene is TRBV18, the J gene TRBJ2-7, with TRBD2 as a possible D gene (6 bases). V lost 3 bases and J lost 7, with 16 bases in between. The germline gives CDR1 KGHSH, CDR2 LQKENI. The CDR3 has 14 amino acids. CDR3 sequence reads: CASSPGLEGNEQYF. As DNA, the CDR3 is TGTGCCAGCTCACCGGGCTTGGAGGGGAATGAGCAGTACTTC.

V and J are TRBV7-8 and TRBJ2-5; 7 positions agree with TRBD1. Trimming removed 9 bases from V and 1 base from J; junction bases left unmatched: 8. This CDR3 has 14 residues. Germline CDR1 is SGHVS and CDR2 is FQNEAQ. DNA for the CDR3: TGTGCCAGTACACCGGGACAGTCCCAAGAGACCCAGTACTTC. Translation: CASTPGQSQETQYF.

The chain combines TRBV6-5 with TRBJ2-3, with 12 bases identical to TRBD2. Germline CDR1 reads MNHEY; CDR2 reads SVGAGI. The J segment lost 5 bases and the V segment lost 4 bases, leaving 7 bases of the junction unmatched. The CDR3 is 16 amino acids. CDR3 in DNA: TGTGCCAGCAGTTTCTCTAGCGGGGGGGCGGTAGATACGCAGTATTTT. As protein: CASSFSSGGAVDTQYF.

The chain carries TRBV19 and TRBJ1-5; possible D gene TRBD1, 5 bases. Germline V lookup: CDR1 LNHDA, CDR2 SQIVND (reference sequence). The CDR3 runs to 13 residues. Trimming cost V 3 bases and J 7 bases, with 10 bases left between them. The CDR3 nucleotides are TGTGCCAGTAGTATCGAGAGGGGACAGCCCCAGCATTTT. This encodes CASSIERGQPQHF.

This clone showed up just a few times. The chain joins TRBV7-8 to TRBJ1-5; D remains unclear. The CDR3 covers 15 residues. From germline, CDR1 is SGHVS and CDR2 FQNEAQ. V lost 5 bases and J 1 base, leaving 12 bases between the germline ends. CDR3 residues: CASSPSQRSNQPQHF. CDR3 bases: TGTGCCAGCAGCCCTTCTCAGCGGAGCAATCAGCCCCAGCATTTT.

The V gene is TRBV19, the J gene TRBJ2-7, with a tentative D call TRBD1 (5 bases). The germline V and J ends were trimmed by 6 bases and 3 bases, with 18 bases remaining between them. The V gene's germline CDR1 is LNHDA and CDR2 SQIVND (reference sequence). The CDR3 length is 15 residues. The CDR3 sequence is CASRPRGGRLYEQYF. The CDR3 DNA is TGTGCCAGTAGGCCAAGGGGCGGCAGACTCTACGAGCAGTACTTC. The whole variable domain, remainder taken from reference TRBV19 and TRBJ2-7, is DGGITQSPKYLFRKEGQNVTLSCEQNLNHDAMYWYRQDPGQGLRLIYYSQIVNDFQKGDIAEGYSVSREKKESFPLTVTSAQKNPTAFYLCASRPRGGRLYEQYFGPGTRLTVT.

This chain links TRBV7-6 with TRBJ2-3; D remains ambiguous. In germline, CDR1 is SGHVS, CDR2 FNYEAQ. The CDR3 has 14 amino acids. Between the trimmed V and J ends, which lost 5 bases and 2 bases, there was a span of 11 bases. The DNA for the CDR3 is TGTGCCAGCAGCCGACTCTACAACACAGATACGCAGTATTTT. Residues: CASSRLYNTDTQYF.

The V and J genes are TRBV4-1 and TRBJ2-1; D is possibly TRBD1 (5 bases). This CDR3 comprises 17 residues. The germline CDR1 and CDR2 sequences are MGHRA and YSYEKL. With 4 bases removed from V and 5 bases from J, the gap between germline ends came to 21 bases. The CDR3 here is CASSPGRGHGANNEQFF. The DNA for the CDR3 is TGCGCCAGCAGCCCAGGTCGAGGACACGGAGCGAACAATGAGCAGTTCTTC.

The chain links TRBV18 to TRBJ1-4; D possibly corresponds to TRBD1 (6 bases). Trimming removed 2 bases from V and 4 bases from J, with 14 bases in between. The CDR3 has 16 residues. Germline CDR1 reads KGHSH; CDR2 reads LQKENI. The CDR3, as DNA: TGTGCCAGCTCACCATCTTCCCAGGGGAGTAATGAAAAACTGTTTTTT. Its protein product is CASSPSSQGSNEKLFF. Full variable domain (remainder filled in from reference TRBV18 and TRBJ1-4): NAGVMQNPRHLVRRRGQEARLRCSPMKGHSHVYWYRQLPEEGLKFMVYLQKENIIDESGMPKERFSAEFPKEGPSILRIQQVVRGDSAAYFCASSPSSQGSNEKLFFGSGTQLSVL.